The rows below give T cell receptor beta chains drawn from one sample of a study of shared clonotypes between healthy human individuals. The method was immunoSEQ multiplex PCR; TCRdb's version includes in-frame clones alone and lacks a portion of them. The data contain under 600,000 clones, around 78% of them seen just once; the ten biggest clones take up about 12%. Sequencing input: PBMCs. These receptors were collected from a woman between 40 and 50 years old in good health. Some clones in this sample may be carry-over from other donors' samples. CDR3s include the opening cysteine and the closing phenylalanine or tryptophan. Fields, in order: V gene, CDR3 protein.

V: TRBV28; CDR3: CASWASGRSGYNEQFF
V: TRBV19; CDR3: CASSIRRSGANVLTF
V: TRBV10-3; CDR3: CAINRDSGTGVNYGYTF
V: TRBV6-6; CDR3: CASRRQGRRYTF
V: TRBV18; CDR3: CASSPTIAGTDTQYF
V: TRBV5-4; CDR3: CASSLISGSYNEQFF
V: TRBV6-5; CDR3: CASRSGTGVAGELFF
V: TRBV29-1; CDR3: CSVDPTSGRAKTQYF
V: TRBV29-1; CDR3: CSASQGGTDTQYF
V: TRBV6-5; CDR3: CASSDRYEQYF
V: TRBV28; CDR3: CASRPTMTGVTVNTIYF
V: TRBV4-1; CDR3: CASTREGAGVDYNEQFF
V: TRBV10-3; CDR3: CAIRTHRTDTEAFF
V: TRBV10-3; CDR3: CAISTLQAYEQYF
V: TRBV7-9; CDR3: CASSLPLAGGGETQYF
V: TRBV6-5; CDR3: CASSYGTRRGTGELFF
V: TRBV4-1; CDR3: CASSQIGQAPEKLFF
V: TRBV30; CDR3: CAWSVQGLYGYTF
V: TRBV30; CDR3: CAWSVSLNQPQHF
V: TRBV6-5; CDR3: CASTGTSRYEQYF
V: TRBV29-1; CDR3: CSVGSTSNYEQYF
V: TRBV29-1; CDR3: CSVEDPSGTFEQYF
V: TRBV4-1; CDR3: CASSPKDGTGWGRGYTF
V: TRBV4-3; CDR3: CASSLQGAGTEAFF
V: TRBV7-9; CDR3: CASSQPGGEQYF
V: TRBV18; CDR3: CASSPSGRYTYEQYF
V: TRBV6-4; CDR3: CASSDQGGADTQYF
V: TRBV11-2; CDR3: CASSDVTPLGNEQYF
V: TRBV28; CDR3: CASRPLGVVTDTQYF
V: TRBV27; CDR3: CASSTAWTASYEQYF
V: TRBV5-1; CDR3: CASSLALGYQPQHF
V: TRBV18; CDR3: CASSPEWDQPQHF
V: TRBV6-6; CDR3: CATGLAFQGEQYF